This T cell receptor beta chain is drawn from a study of T cell repertoires in cytomegalovirus infection. Study overall: It was the public TCR beta signatures that indicated both CMV infection and matching HLA type. Study-wide results and caveats: Frequencies of public TCR beta families were cumulated, and this identified carriers of CMV plus the relevant HLA. Ex vivo, HLA-C-restricted CMV-specific TCR beta clonotypes prevailed over the rest of the response.

CDR3 size: 13 residues. In germline, CDR1 is SNHLY, CDR2 FYNNEI. Trimming removed 3 bases at V and 2 bases at J, with 4 bases between. Each CDR3 protein gets one entry after TCRdb re-called the reads with MiXCR. In the table there are about 230,000 distinct CDR3 sequences, approximately 22% of which are singletons. This clonotype showed up just a few times. Its cognate antigen is unknown. The TCR sequence derives from a human donor in good health (CMV status not recorded). Some clones in this sample may be carry-over from other donors' samples. The sample was CD8+ T cells from PBMCs. J is TRBJ2-2 and V is TRBV2; D is ambiguous. CDR3 nucleotide sequence: TGTGCCAGCAGTGACATTAACACCGGGGAGCTGTTTTTT. It codes for CASSDINTGELFF.